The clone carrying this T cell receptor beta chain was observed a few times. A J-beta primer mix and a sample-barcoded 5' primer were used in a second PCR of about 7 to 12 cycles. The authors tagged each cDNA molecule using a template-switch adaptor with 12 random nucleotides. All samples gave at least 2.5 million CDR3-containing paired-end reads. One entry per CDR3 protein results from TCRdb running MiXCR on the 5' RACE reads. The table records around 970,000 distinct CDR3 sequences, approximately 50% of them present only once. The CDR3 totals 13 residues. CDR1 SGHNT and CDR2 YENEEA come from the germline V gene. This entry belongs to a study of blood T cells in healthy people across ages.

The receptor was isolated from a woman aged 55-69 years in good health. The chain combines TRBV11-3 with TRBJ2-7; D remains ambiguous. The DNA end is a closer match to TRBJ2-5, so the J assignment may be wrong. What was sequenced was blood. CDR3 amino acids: CASSLNSLETQYF. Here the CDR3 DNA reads TGTGCCAGCAGCTTAAACTCCTTAGAGACCCAGTACTTC.